This T cell receptor beta chain was obtained from a study of T cells in localized non-small cell lung cancer. Study results and caveats: Detection in adjacent lung was observed for a median around 59 of the top 100 tumor clones. Peak T cell clonality was found in uninvolved adjacent lung, exceeding tumor.

Trimming took 3 bases from V and 4 from J; bases not matched to a gene: 13. This CDR3 is built from 18 residues. Profiling relied on immunoSEQ multiplex PCR, and the TCRdb table lists in-frame clones only, not all of them. The data show about 78,000 clones, just under 85% seen once. Remarks on this clone: What it binds is not known.

The V call is TRBV23-1, the J call TRBJ2-2; the match to TRBD1 covers 8 bases. TRBV23-1 is recorded as an ORF, its role being uncertain. The TCR sequence derives from a man between 40 and 69 years old with stage I lung adenocarcinoma. The sequenced sample was peripheral blood, obtained before any cancer treatment. CDR3 in amino acids: CASSQLRTGREGTGELFF. The CDR3 region has the DNA TGCGCCAGCAGTCAGTTGCGGACAGGGCGTGAGGGCACCGGGGAGCTGTTTTTT.